These 21 T cell receptor beta chains originate from one sample sequenced in a study of cytomegalovirus exposure and HLA in healthy donors. TCRdb's copy holds only in-frame clones and misses some; the assay was immunoSEQ multiplex PCR. Among around 66,000 clones, approximately 97% were seen once, and the ten largest hold 1.5% to 2%. The sequencing input was PBMCs. These TCRs come from a woman under 30 in good health and CMV-seropositive.

This chain joins TRBV5-5 and TRBJ2-5, with TRBD2 matching 9 bases. Germline V gives CDR1 SGHKS, CDR2 YYEKEE (reference sequence). The CDR3 is 14 amino acids. With V trimmed by 4 bases and J by 1 base, 2 bases remained unmatched. The CDR3 region is CASSTGLAQETQYF. CDR3 in DNA: TGTGCCAGCAGCACGGGACTAGCCCAAGAGACCCAGTACTTC. The complete variable domain, with remaining parts taken from reference TRBV5-5 and TRBJ2-5, reads DAGVTQSPTHLIKTRGQQVTLRCSPISGHKSVSWYQQVLGQGPQFIFQYYEKEERGRGNFPDRFSARQFPNYSSELNVNALLLGDSALYLCASSTGLAQETQYFGPGTRLLVL.

The chain joins TRBV19 to TRBJ1-5; unclear D gene. This CDR3 region has 15 residues. Trimming took 6 bases from V and 0 from J, leaving 12 bases between them. Germline V gives CDR1 LNHDA, CDR2 SQIVND (reference sequence). This CDR3 is CASSPPSPSNQPQHF. DNA of the CDR3: TGTGCCAGTAGCCCCCCGTCCCCTAGCAATCAGCCCCAGCATTTT.

This clone was recorded once. J is TRBJ1-2 and V is TRBV18, with D perhaps TRBD1 (5 bases). Germline assignment: CDR1 KGHSH and CDR2 LQKENI. V was clipped by 0 bases and J by 3 bases, with 11 bases between them. The CDR3 runs 15 residues. In nucleotides, the CDR3 is TGTGCCAGCTCACCACCGTCAGGGATGTACTATGGCTACACCTTC. Amino acid sequence: CASSPPSGMYYGYTF.

The genes are TRBV19 and TRBJ1-5; the match to TRBD1 covers 8 bases. Germline trimming cut 3 bases from V and 1 base from J; bases unmatched to any gene: 5. Germline lookup yields CDR1 LNHDA and CDR2 SQIVND (reference sequence). The CDR3 length is 16 residues. Here the CDR3 reads CASSIQGAVSNQPQHF. CDR3 coding DNA: TGTGCCAGTAGTATCCAGGGGGCTGTAAGCAATCAGCCCCAGCATTTT.

V and J are TRBV19 and TRBJ1-5; the D is unclear. The germline gives CDR1 LNHDA, CDR2 SQIVND (reference sequence). V gave up 7 bases and J gave up 1 base, with 14 bases separating them. The CDR3 loop spans 15 amino acids. CDR3 region: CASIEQSGSNQPQHF. The CDR3 DNA follows: TGTGCCAGTATCGAACAGTCGGGGAGCAATCAGCCCCAGCATTTT.

V and J are TRBV9 and TRBJ2-7; TRBD2 might be the D (6 bases). Germline V gene sequence: CDR1 SGDLS, CDR2 YYNGEE. V was trimmed by 4 bases and J by 4 bases, leaving 18 bases between them. This CDR3 region has 15 residues. The CDR3 sequence: CASSPLRGSGYEQYF. For the CDR3, the DNA is TGTGCCAGCAGCCCGTTACGGGGGAGCGGGTACGAGCAGTACTTC. The full variable domain, in which reference TRBV9 and TRBJ2-7 provide the parts outside the CDR3, is DSGVTQTPKHLITATGQRVTLRCSPRSGDLSVYWYQQSLDQGLQFLIQYYNGEERAKGNILERFSAQQFPDLHSELNLSSLELGDSALYFCASSPLRGSGYEQYFGPGTRLTVT.

The chain links TRBV30 to TRBJ2-1, with 10 bases fitting TRBD2. The CDR3 totals 15 residues. The trim removed 4 bases at V and 10 bases at J, leaving 13 bases unmatched. The germline V gene encodes CDR1 GTSNPN and CDR2 SVGIG (reference sequence). The CDR3 DNA reads TGTGCCTGGAAGATTGAAGCGGGAGGGCCGGGGGAGCAGTTCTTC. Encoded protein: CAWKIEAGGPGEQFF.

V usage is TRBV28 and J usage is TRBJ2-7; tentatively, D is TRBD2 (7 bases). Trimming shortened V by 2 bases and J by 3 bases, and 14 bases separated the two germline ends. This CDR3 region has 15 residues. Germline CDR1 is MDHEN and CDR2 is SYDVKM. CDR3 DNA: TGTGCCAGCAGTTTAGGGGGCGGGGGCCTCTACGAGCAGTACTTC. Translating gives CASSLGGGGLYEQYF.

The rearrangement links TRBV6-5 to TRBJ1-1; TRBD1 might be the D (6 bases). CDR1 and CDR2 from the germline V gene are MNHEY and SVGAGI. V was pared by 2 bases and J by 4 bases, with 11 bases between. This CDR3 has 14 amino acids. The CDR3 DNA sequence: TGTGCCAGCAGTTACGGGGGGGCGTCCACTGAAGCTTTCTTT. Its protein is CASSYGGASTEAFF.

The rearrangement uses TRBV9 and TRBJ2-2, with D unresolved. Between the trimmed V and J ends, which lost 3 bases and 6 bases, there was a span of 9 bases. From germline, CDR1 is SGDLS and CDR2 YYNGEE. CDR3 length: 13 amino acids. The DNA for the CDR3 is TGTGCCAGCAGCGACTCCTCTTCCGGGGAGCTGTTTTTT. Amino acids: CASSDSSSGELFF.

The chain couples TRBV11-2 to TRBJ2-3; D gene uncertain. Germline lookup yields CDR1 SGHAT and CDR2 FQNNGV. Trimming took 5 bases from V and 6 from J, leaving 21 bases between them. The CDR3 is 16 amino acids. The CDR3 region is CASSHPVVESKDTQYF. Written as DNA, the CDR3 is TGTGCCAGCAGCCACCCAGTTGTGGAGTCTAAGGATACGCAGTATTTT.

This clone was seen only once. The V call is TRBV9, the J call TRBJ2-7, with 9 bases that match TRBD1. This CDR3 spans 15 amino acids. CDR1 SGDLS and CDR2 YYNGEE come from the germline V gene. V shed 0 bases, J shed 1 base, and the junction held 2 bases outside the gene matches. CDR3 coding DNA: TGTGCCAGCAGCGTAGGAGGGACAGGGTCCTACGAGCAGTACTTC. Its protein is CASSVGGTGSYEQYF.

This chain connects TRBV6-6 to TRBJ2-7; no reliable D call. Germline loops: CDR1 MNHNY, CDR2 SVGAGI (reference sequence). CDR3 length equals 13 residues. The V and J ends lost 0 bases and 5 bases respectively, with 8 bases between them. As DNA, the CDR3 is TGTGCCAGCAGTTACTCGTTGCAGGACGAGCAGTACTTC. Protein sequence: CASSYSLQDEQYF.

The chain is built from TRBV9 and TRBJ2-3; D perhaps matches TRBD2 (6 bases). The CDR3 has 13 residues. The V and J ends lost 3 bases and 7 bases respectively, with 12 bases between them. Germline-derived CDR1 and CDR2 are SGDLS and YYNGEE. CDR3 coding DNA: TGTGCCAGCAGCGGCGGCGGGGATAATACGCAGTATTTT. It yields the protein CASSGGGDNTQYF.

The J gene is TRBJ1-1, the V gene TRBV27, with TRBD1 matching over 10 bases. The ends lost 4 bases at V and 10 bases at J; junction bases unmatched: 15. From germline, CDR1 is MNHEY and CDR2 SMNVEV (reference sequence). CDR3 length: 16 amino acids. The CDR3 nucleotides read TGTGCCAGCAGTTCCAGCCTGATCGGGACAGGGGAGGTAGCTTTCTTT. Translated: CASSSSLIGTGEVAFF.

This clone was seen a single time. The chain uses TRBV19 and TRBJ2-7, with TRBD2 matching over 11 bases. The CDR3 has 16 residues. Germline CDR1 and CDR2: LNHDA and SQIVND (reference sequence). V gave up 10 bases and J gave up 4 bases; unmatched junction bases: 15. CDR3 nucleotide sequence: TGTGCCACCTCACCACGACTACTAGCGGGAGTATACGAGCAGTACTTC. It is translated as CATSPRLLAGVYEQYF.

The chain couples TRBV9 to TRBJ1-5, with 9 bases aligning to TRBD1. The CDR3 is 16 residues long. Trimming cost V 3 bases and J 4 bases; bases outside gene matches: 8. Per the germline V gene, CDR1 is SGDLS and CDR2 is YYNGEE. The CDR3, as DNA: TGTGCCAGCAGCGCCGACCCCGGGACAGGGAATCAGCCCCAGCATTTT. This codes for CASSADPGTGNQPQHF. The full variable domain, in which reference TRBV9 and TRBJ1-5 provide the parts outside the CDR3, is DSGVTQTPKHLITATGQRVTLRCSPRSGDLSVYWYQQSLDQGLQFLIQYYNGEERAKGNILERFSAQQFPDLHSELNLSSLELGDSALYFCASSADPGTGNQPQHFGDGTRLSIL.

The chain carries TRBV5-5 and TRBJ1-4, with D unresolved. Germline V CDR1 and CDR2: SGHKS, YYEKEE (reference sequence). The CDR3 has 15 residues. Trimming pared 1 base from V and 8 bases from J, leaving 15 bases between. CDR3 DNA: TGTGCCAGCAGCTTGTATGATACAGATACCGAAAAACTGTTTTTT. This gives the protein CASSLYDTDTEKLFF.

The CDR3 nucleotides are TGTGCCAGCAGGGTAGGACCCCTGGGAGCCTACGAGCAGTACTTC. Translated: CASRVGPLGAYEQYF. V is TRBV6-4 and J is TRBJ2-7; possible D gene TRBD2, 5 bases. Trimming took 6 bases from V and 2 from J, leaving 17 bases between them. The CDR3 is 15 amino acids. The germline V gene has CDR1 MRHNA and CDR2 SNTAGT.

The rearrangement joins TRBV15 to TRBJ1-2; unclear D gene. Trimming shortened V by 1 base and J by 8 bases, and 8 bases separated the two germline ends. This CDR3 has 12 residues. CDR1 and CDR2 (germline): LNHNV, YYDKDF (reference sequence). CDR3 DNA sequence: TGTGCCACCAGCAGAGGAGGGAGCGGCTACACCTTC. This translates into CATSRGGSGYTF.

This clone was seen once. The chain combines TRBV10-3 with TRBJ2-2, with a tentative D call TRBD2 (6 bases). This CDR3 region has 12 residues. V was trimmed by 10 bases and J by 4 bases, leaving 10 bases between them. Germline CDR1 is ENHRY and CDR2 is SYGVKD. The CDR3 spells CATLGGTGELFF. The CDR3 nucleotides are TGTGCCACCCTCGGGGGCACCGGGGAGCTGTTTTTT.